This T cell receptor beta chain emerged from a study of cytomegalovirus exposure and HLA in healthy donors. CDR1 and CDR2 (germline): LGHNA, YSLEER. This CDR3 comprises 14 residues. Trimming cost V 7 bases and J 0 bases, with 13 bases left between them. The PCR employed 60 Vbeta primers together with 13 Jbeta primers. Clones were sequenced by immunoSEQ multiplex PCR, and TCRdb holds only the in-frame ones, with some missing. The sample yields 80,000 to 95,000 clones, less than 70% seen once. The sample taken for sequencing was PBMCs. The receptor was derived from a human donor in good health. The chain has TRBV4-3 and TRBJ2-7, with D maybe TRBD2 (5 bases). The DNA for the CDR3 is TGCGCCAGCAACCAGGAGAGGGTCTCCTACGAGCAGTACTTC. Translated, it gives CASNQERVSYEQYF.